The entry that follows covers one T cell receptor beta chain sequence. The antigen is not known. The authors prepared the TCRbeta library with unique molecular identifiers. From the PCR reads, TCRdb called clonotypes with MiXCR, one entry per CDR3 protein. The sample contains some 200,000 distinct CDR3 sequences, approximately 7% of which appear only once. These data belong to a study of T-cell reconstitution after alpha-beta-depleted transplantation in children. Study-wide results and caveats: It was newly produced T cells that mostly accounted for T-cell counts and diversity one year after transplant. Several hundred expanded graft clones reportedly were the source of alpha-beta T cells about two months after transplant.

The material was PBMCs, obtained before TCRalphabeta/CD19-depleted stem cell transplant. The TCR originated in a boy aged 2 to 10 with acute lymphoblastic leukemia, due to receive a stem cell transplant.

The CDR3 bases are TGTGCCAGCACCTCGACAGGGGAGGGGAACAATGAGCAGTTCTTC. It codes for CASTSTGEGNNEQFF. The chain recombines TRBV28 with TRBJ2-1; D may be TRBD1 (8 bases). The V gene lost 7 bases and the J gene lost 5 bases, with 18 bases spanning the gap. CDR1 and CDR2 from the germline V gene are MDHEN and SYDVKM. The CDR3 covers 15 residues.